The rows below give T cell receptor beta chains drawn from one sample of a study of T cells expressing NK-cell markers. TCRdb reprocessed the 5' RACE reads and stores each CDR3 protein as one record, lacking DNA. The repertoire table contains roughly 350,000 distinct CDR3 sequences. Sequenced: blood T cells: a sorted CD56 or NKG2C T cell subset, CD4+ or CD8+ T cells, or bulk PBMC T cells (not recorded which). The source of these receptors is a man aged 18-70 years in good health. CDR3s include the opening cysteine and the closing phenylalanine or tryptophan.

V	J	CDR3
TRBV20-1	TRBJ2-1	CSARRTGNEQFF
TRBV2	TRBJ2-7	CASSIRLLSYEQYF
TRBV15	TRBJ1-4	CATSRVGEKLFF
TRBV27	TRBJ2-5	CASSFSARTGPETQYF
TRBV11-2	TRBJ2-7	CASSLDQGRAEQYF
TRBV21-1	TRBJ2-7	CASSRGPPDEQYF
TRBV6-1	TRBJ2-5	CASASQSGAETQYF
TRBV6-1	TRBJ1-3	CASSQDYSGNTIYF
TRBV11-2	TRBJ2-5	CASSLDHRVPGPGETQYF
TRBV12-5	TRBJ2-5	CASGGTQETQYF
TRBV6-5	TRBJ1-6	CASSTRGDGAGNNSPLHF
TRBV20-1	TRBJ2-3	CSAHPGQGFADTQYF
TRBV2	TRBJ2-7	CASRATGAASYEQYF
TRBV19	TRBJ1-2	CASSFIGAGYTF
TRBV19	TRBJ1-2	CASSILIQTGGMSGYTF
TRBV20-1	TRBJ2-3	CSARVWGPDTQYF
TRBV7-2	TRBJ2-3	CASSFWGRGGTDTQYF
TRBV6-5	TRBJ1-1	CASSYTRPGTEAFF
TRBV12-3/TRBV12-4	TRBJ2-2	CASSFWLVNTGELFF
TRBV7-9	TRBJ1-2	CASSLVGGPLIRYTF
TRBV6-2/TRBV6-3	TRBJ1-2	CASRPSGSSNYGYTF
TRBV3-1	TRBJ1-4	CASSLEPYPNEKLFF
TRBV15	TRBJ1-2	CATSRAGDYGYTF
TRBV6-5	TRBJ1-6	CASRGRASGSYNSPLHF
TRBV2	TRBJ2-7	CASSTWTSGGEQYF
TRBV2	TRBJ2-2	CASSVETVANTGELFF
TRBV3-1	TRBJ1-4	CASSPRRATNEKLFF
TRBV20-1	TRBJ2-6	CSGKSGVHSGANVLTF
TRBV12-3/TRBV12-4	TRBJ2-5	CASSPQGGTGMTQYF
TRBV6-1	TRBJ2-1	CASSEVRGGVNEQFF
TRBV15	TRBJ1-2	CATSREAGGFYGYTF
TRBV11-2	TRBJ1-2	CASSLLRQEYGYTF